These 23 T cell receptor beta chains share one sample of origin, sequenced in a study of cytomegalovirus exposure and HLA in healthy donors. This PCR relied on a set of 60 Vbeta primers and 13 Jbeta primers. Data came from immunoSEQ multiplex PCR; TCRdb stores just in-frame clones and leaves some out. The sample includes approximately 130,000 clones, about 79% of them seen just once. Sequences were obtained from PBMCs. These receptors were collected from a female donor in good health and CMV-seropositive.

V usage is TRBV6-5 and J usage is TRBJ2-3; TRBD2 matches at 9 bases. Germline CDR1 is MNHEY and CDR2 is SVGAGI. The CDR3 is made up of 16 amino acids. V trimming: 2 bases; J trimming: 1 base; junction bases outside the gene matches: 4. CDR3 amino acids: CASSYRLAGGTDTQYF. DNA for the CDR3: TGTGCCAGCAGTTACAGATTAGCGGGGGGCACAGATACGCAGTATTTT.

The rearrangement links TRBV5-4 to TRBJ1-2; 11 nucleotides match TRBD1. The length of the CDR3 is 14 residues. Germline V gene data show CDR1 as SGHNT and CDR2 as YYREEE (reference sequence). Losses at the gene ends were 3 bases for V and 10 bases for J; bases not matched to a gene: 8. The CDR3 reads CASSSGQGVGDYTF. The CDR3 coding sequence is TGTGCCAGCAGCTCGGGACAGGGGGTGGGAGACTACACCTTC.

The genes are TRBV6-4 and TRBJ2-3; possibly TRBD2 for D (6 bases). From germline, CDR1 is MRHNA and CDR2 SNTAGT. The CDR3 length is 15 residues. Trimming took 4 bases from V and 1 from J, leaving 12 bases between them. The CDR3 DNA reads as TGTGCCAGCAGTGCCCGGGCTAGCGGCACAGATACGCAGTATTTT. Translating gives CASSARASGTDTQYF.

The chain combines TRBV11-2 with TRBJ1-1; D gene uncertain. V lost 1 base, J lost 4 bases, and 10 bases lay in between. The CDR3 has 14 amino acids. CDR1 and CDR2 from the germline V gene are SGHAT and FQNNGV. CDR3 DNA: TGTGCCAGCAGCTTAGTTGGTTCGGGCACTGAAGCTTTCTTT. Its protein is CASSLVGSGTEAFF. The complete variable domain, with remaining parts taken from reference TRBV11-2 and TRBJ1-1, reads EAGVAQSPRYKIIEKRQSVAFWCNPISGHATLYWYQQILGQGPKLLIQFQNNGVVDDSQLPKDRFSAERLKGVDSTLKIQPAKLEDSAVYLCASSLVGSGTEAFFGQGTRLTVV.

The gene calls are TRBV10-2 and TRBJ1-4, with D unresolved. The V and J ends lost 0 bases and 6 bases respectively, with 11 bases between them. The V gene's germline CDR1 is WSHSY and CDR2 SAAADI. CDR3 length: 15 amino acids. For the CDR3, the DNA is TGCGCCAGCAGTGAGTCGTCTAAAGTGGATGAAAAACTGTTTTTT. It yields the protein CASSESSKVDEKLFF.

J is TRBJ2-5 and V is TRBV13; TRBD1 agrees at 7 bases. The DNA end is a closer match to TRBJ2-7, so the J assignment may be wrong. The CDR3 is 16 residues long. Germline V lookup: CDR1 PRHDT, CDR2 FYEKMQ (reference sequence). Written as DNA, the CDR3 is TGTGCCAGCAGCTTAGTAAGACAGGGAAAGGCCTACGAGCAGTACTTC. Residues: CASSLVRQGKAYEQYF.

This chain joins TRBV25-1 and TRBJ1-1, with 9 bases aligning to TRBD1. Germline trimming cut 7 bases from V and 12 bases from J; bases unmatched to any gene: 9. The CDR3 is 12 amino acids. Germline V gene data show CDR1 as MGHDK and CDR2 as SYGVNS. The CDR3 protein is CASTRHRGPTFF. Written as DNA, the CDR3 is TGTGCCAGCACCCGACACAGGGGGCCGACTTTCTTT. Full variable domain (missing parts from reference TRBV25-1 and TRBJ1-1): EADIYQTPRYLVIGTGKKITLECSQTMGHDKMYWYQQDPGMELHLIHYSYGVNSTEKGDLSSESTVSRIRTEHFPLTLESARPSHTSQYLCASTRHRGPTFFGQGTRLTVV.

This clone was seen a handful of times. V gene TRBV7-6 combines with J gene TRBJ1-4; the D gene is possibly TRBD1 (5 bases). The V gene lost 2 bases and the J gene lost 1 base, with 8 bases spanning the gap. Germline V gene data show CDR1 as SGHVS and CDR2 as FNYEAQ. This CDR3 is 15 amino acids long. For the CDR3, the DNA is TGTGCCAGCAGCTTATCCGGGGGAACTAATGAAAAACTGTTTTTT. Residues: CASSLSGGTNEKLFF.

This rearrangement joins TRBV4-1 to TRBJ2-5; perhaps TRBD2 as D (6 bases). Trimming shortened V by 1 base and J by 5 bases, and 14 bases separated the two germline ends. Germline V gene data show CDR1 as MGHRA and CDR2 as YSYEKL. This CDR3 has 15 amino acids. CDR3 sequence reads: CASSQVGGFRETQYF. The CDR3, as DNA: TGCGCCAGCAGCCAAGTCGGGGGTTTTCGGGAGACCCAGTACTTC.

A note on this clone: A read error may produce the germline difference seen at one junction end. The chain joins TRBV19 to TRBJ1-4; 7 nucleotides agree with TRBD1. The CDR3 consists of 18 residues. Germline V CDR1 and CDR2: LNHDA, SQIVND (reference sequence). In DNA, the CDR3 is TGTGTCAGTAGTGGCGACAGGGAAATATCGGCAACTAATGAAAAACTGTTTTTT. This gives the protein CVSSGDREISATNEKLFF.

This chain joins TRBV20-1 and TRBJ2-1; possibly TRBD2 for D (5 bases). The CDR3 contains 11 residues. Germline V CDR1 and CDR2: DFQATT, SNEGSKA (reference sequence). The CDR3 loop reads CSAHTAGEQFF. The DNA for the CDR3 is TGCAGCGCACACACCGCGGGTGAGCAGTTCTTC.

This clone was counted only a few times. The CDR3 DNA reads TGTGCCAGCAGCTCAACAGGGATTGAAAAACTGTTTTTT. As protein: CASSSTGIEKLFF. V and J are TRBV13 and TRBJ1-4; D may be TRBD1 (6 bases). V was trimmed by 4 bases and J by 7 bases, leaving 10 bases between them. Germline V CDR1 and CDR2: PRHDT, FYEKMQ (reference sequence). The CDR3 is made up of 13 amino acids.

The V call is TRBV27, the J call TRBJ2-7; D is possibly TRBD1 (6 bases). This CDR3 is built from 15 residues. CDR1 and CDR2 (germline): MNHEY, SMNVEV (reference sequence). The V end was cut by 1 base, the J end by 5 bases, with 15 bases between. CDR3 protein: CASSLWAGDLHEQYF. CDR3 bases: TGTGCCAGCAGTTTATGGGCAGGGGACCTCCACGAGCAGTACTTC.

The chain combines TRBV9 with TRBJ2-2; 10 bases fit TRBD1. Germline CDR1 SGDLS, CDR2 YYNGEE. Trimming removed 5 bases from V and 5 bases from J; junction bases left unmatched: 3. The length of the CDR3 is 14 residues. Here the CDR3 DNA reads TGTGCCAGCAGGGGACAGGGGCGGACCGGGGAGCTGTTTTTT. Translating it yields CASRGQGRTGELFF.

The table lists this clone with a few counts. The same CDR3 also results from other DNA sequences found in this sample. V usage is TRBV18 and J usage is TRBJ1-3; 7 bases fit TRBD1. CDR1 KGHSH and CDR2 LQKENI come from the germline V gene. Germline trimming cut 0 bases from V and 7 bases from J; bases unmatched to any gene: 6. This CDR3 comprises 15 residues. CDR3 nucleotides: TGTGCCAGCTCACCACCTAGGGACAGTTTGAACACCATATATTTT. Its translation: CASSPPRDSLNTIYF.

The gene calls are TRBV30 and TRBJ1-2, with D hard to call. Trimming cost V 1 base and J 5 bases, with 11 bases left between them. The CDR3 covers 13 residues. Looked up from germline, CDR1 is GTSNPN and CDR2 is SVGIG (reference sequence). The CDR3 DNA is TGTGCCTGGAGTGGATTCGGTTTTTATGGCTACACCTTC. This translates into CAWSGFGFYGYTF.

CDR3 loop: CASSLWRVREQYF. The CDR3 DNA reads as TGTGCCAGCAGTTTATGGCGGGTTCGCGAGCAGTACTTC. The genes are TRBV27 and TRBJ2-7, with D perhaps TRBD2 (5 bases). Trimming cost V 1 base and J 6 bases, with 10 bases left between them. CDR3 size: 13 residues. Germline CDR1 and CDR2: MNHEY and SMNVEV (reference sequence).

The chain carries TRBV5-1 and TRBJ2-5; possibly TRBD2 for D (6 bases). Per the germline V gene, CDR1 is SGHRS and CDR2 is YFSETQ. This CDR3 has 14 amino acids. V was clipped by 7 bases and J by 2 bases, with 15 bases between them. CDR3 DNA: TGCGCCAGCGGCATCGGGACTTCACAAGAGACCCAGTACTTC. It translates to CASGIGTSQETQYF.

The rearrangement joins TRBV7-9 to TRBJ2-1; possibly TRBD1 for D (6 bases). Germline V lookup: CDR1 SEHNR, CDR2 FQNEAQ (reference sequence). The CDR3 spans 12 residues. The V and J ends lost 6 bases and 5 bases respectively, with 8 bases between them. In DNA, the CDR3 is TGTGCCAGCAGTTGGGACAACAATGAGCAGTTCTTC. This sequence encodes CASSWDNNEQFF.

The gene calls are TRBV6-6 and TRBJ1-4, with TRBD1 matching 9 bases. The V gene end was trimmed by 7 bases and the J gene end by 2 bases; junction bases not matched to a gene: 2. Germline loops: CDR1 MNHNY, CDR2 SVGAGI (reference sequence). The CDR3 extends over 14 amino acids. The CDR3 nucleotides read TGTGCCAGCATACAGGGGGCCACTAATGAAAAACTGTTTTTT. This encodes CASIQGATNEKLFF.

CDR3 sequence: CASSDPGQGAYYEQYF. CDR3 DNA sequence: TGTGCCAGCAGTGATCCGGGACAGGGGGCGTACTACGAGCAGTACTTC. This sequence joins TRBV28 and TRBJ2-5; 12 bases agree with TRBD1. The end of the DNA fits TRBJ2-7 better, so the J call may be wrong. Germline V CDR1 and CDR2: MDHEN, SYDVKM. The CDR3 extends over 16 amino acids.

V and J are TRBV15 and TRBJ2-2; possibly TRBD1 for D (6 bases). Trimming took 0 bases from V and 4 from J, leaving 12 bases between them. Per germline, CDR1 LNHNV and CDR2 YYDKDF (reference sequence). CDR3 length: 16 amino acids. In DNA, the CDR3 is TGTGCCACCAGCAGAGATCCCAGGGGTGGCACCGGGGAGCTGTTTTTT. The encoded protein is CATSRDPRGGTGELFF. Variable domain in full (rest from reference TRBV15 and TRBJ2-2): DAMVIQNPRYQVTQFGKPVTLSCSQTLNHNVMYWYQQKSSQAPKLLFHYYDKDFNNEADTPDNFQSRRPNTSFCFLDIRSPGLGDTAMYLCATSRDPRGGTGELFFGEGSRLTVL.

The chain joins TRBV2 to TRBJ2-6; tentatively, D is TRBD1 (5 bases). Trimming took off 3 bases at V and 1 base at J, with 13 bases between the two ends. Looked up from germline, CDR1 is SNHLY and CDR2 is FYNNEI. The CDR3 has 17 amino acids. CDR3 nucleotides: TGTGCCAGCAGTGATAGGCAGGGATCGTCTGGGGCCAACGTCCTGACTTTC. This codes for CASSDRQGSSGANVLTF.